This section outlines one TCR beta chain sequence together with its context. What it binds is not known. This specimen comes from a study of cytotoxic CD8 clonotypes in ibrutinib-treated CLL. Study-level results: Exceeding age-matched healthy donors, baseline clonality also tracked the counts of circulating CD8+ T cells.

Clones were read by immunoSEQ multiplex PCR, and TCRdb kept only the in-frame ones, dropping some. Here the sample spans 150,000 or so clones, 80% being singletons. Sequenced material: PBMCs, taken after 36 months of ibrutinib treatment. This clonotype was sampled from a human donor with chronic lymphocytic leukemia.

The DNA of the CDR3 is TGCGCCAGCAGTTCGCCGAGGTTCCGGCTCCCTACCACAGATACGCAGTATTTT. Protein: CASSSPRFRLPTTDTQYF. The chain links TRBV5-1 to TRBJ2-3; no clear D. V lost 5 bases and J 2 bases, leaving 24 bases between the germline ends. CDR1 SGHRS and CDR2 YFSETQ come from the germline V gene. The CDR3 covers 18 residues.